This T cell receptor beta chain was sequenced during a study of shared clonotypes between healthy human individuals. Repertoires were generated with immunoSEQ multiplex PCR, while TCRdb's copy carries only in-frame clones and drops some. The sample lists approximately 710,000 clones, about nine tenths occurring once. This CDR3 region has 17 residues. The germline gives CDR1 PRHDT, CDR2 FYEKMQ (reference sequence). The V end lost 4 bases, the J end lost 5 bases, and 21 bases lay between the germline ends. This clonotype was sampled from a man aged 18-30 years in good health. Some clones in this sample may be carry-over from other donors' samples. The chain couples TRBV13 to TRBJ2-1; D is possibly TRBD1 (6 bases). Sequences were obtained from memory CD8+ T cells from PBMCs. Subset of the sample: CD45RO+ cells pooled with CCR7-negative TemRA cells. CDR3 in DNA: TGTGCCAGCAGCTCGATCGTTCCGGGACAAATCGACAATGAGCAGTTCTTC. It codes for CASSSIVPGQIDNEQFF.